This is a list of T cell receptor beta chains from one sample in a study of tumor-infiltrating lymphocytes in localized non-small cell lung cancer. Produced via immunoSEQ multiplex PCR; TCRdb's table is partial and in-frame only. This sample yields about 12,000 clones, of which around 64% are seen a single time; 11% belongs to the top ten. Sequencing was performed on uninvolved lung tissue not adjacent to the tumor. These receptors were taken from a human donor with non-small cell lung cancer. Both conserved end residues are part of each CDR3. Each record gives: D gene, clone size, V gene, J gene, CDR3 protein. A D gene is named only where the DNA matches it firmly. Size is stated for part of the rows, as once, few or many counts, or as a class when the clone is expanded.

>-|once|TRBV19|TRBJ1-2
CASTPLLGVRYGYTF
>TRBD2|-|TRBV6-6|TRBJ2-5
CASRPLGGGTQETQYF
>TRBD1|medium-sized|TRBV5-1|TRBJ2-7
CASSSRQGGEQYF
>-|-|TRBV5-1|TRBJ2-1
CASSLNQGGFNEQFF
>-|few|TRBV28|TRBJ1-1
CASSMEVTEAFF
>TRBD1|-|TRBV2|TRBJ1-5
CASSESGQGHQPQHF
>-|medium-sized|TRBV9|TRBJ1-2
CASSLTAGYGYTF
>TRBD1|-|TRBV19|TRBJ1-2
CASKRTGAGYGYTF
>-|few|TRBV7-2|TRBJ1-1
CASSLFGKDTEAFF
>TRBD1|-|TRBV6-1|TRBJ1-5
CASSGQGIAQPQHF
>-|-|TRBV6-5|TRBJ2-1
CASRRGDAYNEQFF
>TRBD1|once|TRBV7-2|TRBJ1-5
CASSLADRGNQPQHF
>TRBD1|-|TRBV19|TRBJ1-6
CASTMLDRRNSPLHF
>-|-|TRBV19|TRBJ1-2
CASSISEKSGYTF
>-|-|TRBV2|TRBJ1-1
CASSYSHTEAFF
>TRBD1|once|TRBV5-4|TRBJ1-6
CASSSTGVYNSPLHF
>-|-|TRBV19|TRBJ2-1
CASRVGAGYNEQFF
>-|-|TRBV7-2|TRBJ2-7
CASSLVGIDYEQYF
>TRBD2|-|TRBV5-6|TRBJ2-1
CASSFSGTNDNEQFF
>TRBD2|-|TRBV11-2|TRBJ2-7
CASSTWGGSTYEQYF
>TRBD1|once|TRBV11-2|TRBJ2-4
CASSSTTGTEKNIQYF
>-|few|TRBV11-2|TRBJ2-1
CASSLDSYRAYNEQFF
>TRBD1|-|TRBV6-4|TRBJ2-1
CASSDSSLGQGRRNEQFF
>-|-|TRBV5-4|TRBJ1-1
CASSLLPRGNTEAFF
>-|-|TRBV30|TRBJ2-1
CAWSDGSYYNEQFF
>TRBD1|-|TRBV12-5|TRBJ2-7
CASGQPDRNTYEQYF
>TRBD1|-|TRBV2|TRBJ1-1
CASRLGQGYTEAFF
>TRBD2|-|TRBV29-1|TRBJ2-7
CSVAAALAGGSEQYF
>-|-|TRBV20-1|TRBJ1-1
CSASRQREAFF
>TRBD1|-|TRBV9|TRBJ2-7
CASSVTGISSYEQYF
>TRBD1|-|TRBV9|TRBJ2-3
CASSVEGQITDTQYF
>-|-|TRBV5-6|TRBJ1-2
CASSSQDYGYTF
>-|-|TRBV9|TRBJ2-5
CASSGGRDVTRVQETQYF
>TRBD2|-|TRBV9|TRBJ2-1
CASSVGASGGNTEQFF
>-|few|TRBV7-9|TRBJ1-1
CASSLAPVDTEAFF
>-|-|TRBV10-3|TRBJ2-7
CAISESSTYEQYF
>-|-|TRBV19|TRBJ1-1
CASSPIGAHEAFF
>-|-|TRBV5-1|TRBJ1-1
CASSQQWDTEAFF
>TRBD2|once|TRBV11-2|TRBJ2-1
CASSQLALLAGGDNEQFF
>TRBD1|few|TRBV29-1|TRBJ1-2
CSVLDRQGYTF
>TRBD1|-|TRBV5-4|TRBJ2-5
CASSLGQGVGETQYF
>-|-|TRBV18|TRBJ2-5
CASSPDPGETQYF
>-|-|TRBV5-1|TRBJ2-3
CASSLQVGGTSTDTQYF
>-|-|TRBV6-5|TRBJ2-7
CASSQGFGDEQYF
>-|-|TRBV6-4|TRBJ1-6
CASTQGTSPLHF
>-|few|TRBV6-1|TRBJ2-4
CASRDYAKNIQYF
>-|-|TRBV29-1|TRBJ1-6
CSVKAEGTDSPLHF